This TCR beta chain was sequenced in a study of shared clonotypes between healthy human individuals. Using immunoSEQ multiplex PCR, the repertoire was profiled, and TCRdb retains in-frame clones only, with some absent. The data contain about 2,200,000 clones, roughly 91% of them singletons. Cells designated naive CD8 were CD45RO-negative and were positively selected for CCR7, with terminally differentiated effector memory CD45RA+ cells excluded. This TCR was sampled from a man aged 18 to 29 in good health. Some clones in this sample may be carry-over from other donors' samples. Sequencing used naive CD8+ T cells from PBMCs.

CDR3 in amino acids: CASSLYPGAGTEAFF. The CDR3 DNA reads as TGTGCCAGCAGTTTATATCCAGGGGCGGGCACTGAAGCTTTCTTT. The chain is built from TRBV27 and TRBJ1-1; possibly TRBD1 for D (6 bases). Germline lookup yields CDR1 MNHEY and CDR2 SMNVEV (reference sequence). The CDR3 has 15 amino acids. V was cut by 1 base and J by 4 bases, with 13 bases left in between.